Shown below are 3 T cell receptor beta chains from a single sample sequenced in a study of blood T cell repertoires in COVID-19. Profiled with immunoSEQ multiplex PCR; TCRdb holds only in-frame clones, not every one. The sample lists approximately 68,000 clones, roughly 84% occurring once. Sequencing was carried out using peripheral blood. The receptor source for this set is a woman in her sixties with acute or convalescent COVID-19.

The chain has TRBV29-1 and TRBJ1-2; TRBD1 agrees at 7 bases. There are 13 residues in the CDR3. CDR1 is SQVTM and CDR2 is ANQGSEA in the germline V gene. J gave up 6 bases and V 4 bases, and 8 bases lay outside the gene matches. CDR3 coding DNA: TGCAGCGTTGTAGTACAGGGGAAAGATGGCTACACCTTC. It encodes CSVVVQGKDGYTF.

This clone was counted at least ten times. The chain couples TRBV3-1 (or the pseudogene TRBV3-2) to TRBJ2-1, with 9 bases aligning to TRBD1. This CDR3 contains 15 residues. The germline CDR1 and CDR2 sequences are LGHDT and YNNKEL (reference sequence). V gave up 4 bases and J gave up 7 bases; unmatched junction bases: 8. The CDR3 is CASSPGTGLGNEQFF. CDR3 bases: TGTGCCAGCAGCCCGGGGACAGGGTTAGGGAATGAGCAGTTCTTC.

In its sample, this clone was seen many times. This sequence joins TRBV6-4 and TRBJ2-1, with 7 bases identical to TRBD1. The junction had 6 bases not matched to a gene; V was cut back by 6 bases and J by 1 base. The CDR3 runs to 15 residues. Germline-derived CDR1 and CDR2 are MRHNA and SNTAGT. CDR3 nucleotide sequence: TGTGCCAGCAGCGTCAGGGGGAGTTCCTACAATGAGCAGTTCTTC. Translated: CASSVRGSSYNEQFF.